The TCR beta chain under discussion was sequenced for a study of blood T cell repertoires in COVID-19. Study-wide background: From T cells, B-cell-depleted T cells, or PBMCs came the material, which was cDNA or gDNA.

Clones were sequenced by immunoSEQ multiplex PCR, and TCRdb holds only the in-frame ones, with some missing. This table holds around 220,000 clones, approximately 87% found once. Germline CDR1 LNHDA, CDR2 SQIVND (reference sequence). The CDR3 runs to 14 residues. Remarks on this clone: At one boundary the junction diverges from the germline segment, which might be a read error.

This TCR derives from a woman aged 45-65 years with acute or convalescent COVID-19. The chain has TRBV19 and TRBJ1-1, with a tentative D call TRBD1 (5 bases). The sample was peripheral blood. The CDR3 loop is CASSTWEGNAEAFF. The CDR3, as DNA: TGTGCCAGTAGTACATGGGAGGGGAACGCTGAAGCTTTCTTT.